This T cell receptor (beta chain) stems from a study of blood T cell repertoires in COVID-19 (dated by TCRdb to about 2020). General notes on the study: Samples covering the acute and convalescent phases of COVID-19 were provided by collaborators in the United States, Italy and Spain. Subjects who had been exposed to COVID-19, were actively infected with it, or had recovered from it provided the deeply sampled blood TCRbeta repertoires that made up the dataset. The samples were drawn from the first 160 participants of the ongoing ImmuneRACE study and from 1,254 subjects provided by 6 global collaborators. A de-identified subject ID, COVID-19 status, age in years and sex were almost always included in the sample metadata. The prospective study material was composed of cDNA or gDNA derived from T cells, B-cell-depleted T cells, or PBMCs. HLA class I and class II types, where available, came from metadata supplied by the sample provider rather than from assay-based typing. The repertoires were made available in a free public database intended to serve as a resource for research on the immune response to SARS-CoV-2. What the work shows at the level of the full study, not this receptor alone: How much clinical and demographic metadata was included differed by source and by participant, and the metadata was provided uncurated.

With regard to this clone: The clone's antigen remains unknown. No per-base quality is available; no much larger clone lies one base away.

One collaborating source in Seattle enrolled patients during active infection and followed them longitudinally through the course of disease. Collaborating institutions collected whole blood in K2EDTA tubes following their own protocols. For TCRbeta analysis, collaborators shipped samples as frozen whole blood, isolated PBMCs, or DNA extracted from either of those sample types. TCRbeta CDR3 regions were amplified from genomic DNA by means of the immunoSEQ Assay, a bias-controlled multiplex PCR. The paper's processing steps were these. Within the assay, amplification of reference gene primers was used to estimate how many nucleated cells each sample contained. To quantify the absolute abundance of each unique TCRbeta CDR3 rearrangement, sequence reads were collapsed and filtered. For each sample, productive Simpson clonality was calculated as the square root of Simpson's diversity index across productive rearrangements. Held by TCRdb, this immuneACCESS table contains in-frame sequences only and omits some clones. Under half of the omission traces to an unresolved V gene where checked; the cause of the rest is unknown. V, J and clone size derive from that table, while D and trimming were established from the DNA sequence. The sample yields just over 300,000 clones; around nine tenths were counted once. Of the sample, approximately 1.8% falls within the top ten clones.

What was sequenced was peripheral blood. The receptor was isolated from a woman between 25 and 40 years old with COVID-19, enrolled during active disease.

The sequenced DNA is TGTGCCAGCAGCTTGGACACCCGCACAGATACGCAGTATTTT. This yields the protein CASSLDTRTDTQYF. This chain joins TRBV7-2 to TRBJ2-3; D gene: possibly TRBD1, on 5 matching bases. CDR1 SGHTA and CDR2 FQGNSA are derived from the germline V gene. The V and J ends are trimmed by 3 bases and 1 base, leaving 8 bases between them. The CDR3 goes from the cysteine to the phenylalanine over 14 residues. The entry retains the CDR3 DNA only, 42 bases that are in frame from base 1.